This TCR beta chain appears in the sequencing data of a study of OX40 agonist ivuxolimab in advanced cancers. A single count supports this clone. Its specificity is unknown. The CDR3 consists of 14 residues. CDR1 is SGHRS and CDR2 is YFSETQ in the germline V gene. V shed 3 bases, J shed 4 bases, and the junction held 6 bases outside the gene matches. General observations from the study: Within 6 weeks, CD4+ and CD8+ blood T cells expanded clonally at 0.1 to 3.0 mg/kg.

Some clones are missing from TCRdb's copy, which holds only in-frame ones; the method was immunoSEQ multiplex PCR. The sample lists just over 70,000 clones, around 84% occurring once. This sample comprised CD4+ or CD8+ T cells sorted from blood, obtained in a trial of the OX40 agonist ivuxolimab. The chain joins TRBV5-1 to TRBJ2-5; 7 bases align to TRBD1. This clonotype originated in an adult with an advanced solid tumor such as melanoma, head and neck, liver or kidney cancer. CDR3 sequence (DNA): TGCGCCAGCAGCTCTTCGACAGGGTCAGAGACCCAGTACTTC. Translated, it gives CASSSSTGSETQYF.